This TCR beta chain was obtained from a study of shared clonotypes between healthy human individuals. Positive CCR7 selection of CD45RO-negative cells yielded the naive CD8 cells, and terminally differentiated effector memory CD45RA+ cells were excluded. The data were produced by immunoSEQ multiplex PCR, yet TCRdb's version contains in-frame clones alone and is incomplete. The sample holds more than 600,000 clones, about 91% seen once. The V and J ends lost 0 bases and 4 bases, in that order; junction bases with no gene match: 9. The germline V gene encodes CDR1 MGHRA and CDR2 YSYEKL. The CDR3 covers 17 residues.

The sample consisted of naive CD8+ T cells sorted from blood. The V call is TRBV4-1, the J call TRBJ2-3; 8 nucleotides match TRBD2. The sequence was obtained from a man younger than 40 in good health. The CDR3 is CASSQERAGDSADTQYF. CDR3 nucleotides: TGCGCCAGCAGCCAAGAGCGAGCGGGAGATAGTGCAGATACGCAGTATTTT.